One and the same sample provided the 22 T cell receptor beta chains below, sequenced in a study of cytomegalovirus exposure and HLA in healthy donors. Libraries were prepared by immunoSEQ multiplex PCR; TCRdb keeps only in-frame clonotypes and omits some of them. The sample contains 150,000 or so clones, roughly 84% of which appear only once. The sequencing input was PBMCs. The receptors shown here come from a human donor in good health.

Only a few counts were recorded for this clone. The rearrangement uses TRBV19 and TRBJ1-1, with TRBD1 matching 8 bases. In germline, CDR1 is LNHDA, CDR2 SQIVND (reference sequence). This CDR3 contains 14 residues. The V and J ends lost 6 bases and 4 bases, in that order; junction bases with no gene match: 7. The CDR3 sequence: CASRQGALVTEAFF. CDR3 in DNA: TGTGCCAGTAGGCAGGGGGCGCTTGTCACTGAAGCTTTCTTT. The full variable domain, its missing parts supplied by reference TRBV19 and TRBJ1-1, is DGGITQSPKYLFRKEGQNVTLSCEQNLNHDAMYWYRQDPGQGLRLIYYSQIVNDFQKGDIAEGYSVSREKKESFPLTVTSAQKNPTAFYLCASRQGALVTEAFFGQGTRLTVV.

The chain uses TRBV6-5 and TRBJ1-1, with unresolved D. Per germline, CDR1 MNHEY and CDR2 SVGAGI. CDR3 length: 12 residues. V dropped 2 bases and J dropped 8 bases, with 9 bases sitting between them. The CDR3 reads CASSYREREAFF. For the CDR3, the DNA is TGTGCCAGCAGTTACCGGGAAAGGGAAGCTTTCTTT.

The J gene is TRBJ1-5, the V gene TRBV19; weak D call: TRBD1 (5 bases). This CDR3 is 14 amino acids long. Germline CDR1 LNHDA, CDR2 SQIVND (reference sequence). V was trimmed by 5 bases and J by 1 base, leaving 9 bases between them. This CDR3 is CASSGDRSNQPQHF. In nucleotides, the CDR3 is TGTGCCAGTAGTGGCGACAGAAGCAATCAGCCCCAGCATTTT.

The chain combines TRBV7-2 with TRBJ2-1; 13 nucleotides align to TRBD2. With 4 bases clipped from V and 4 bases from J, the junction kept 4 bases outside the gene matches. Germline CDR1 SGHTA, CDR2 FQGNSA. The CDR3 length is 16 residues. Here the CDR3 DNA reads TGTGCCAGCAGCTGGGAACTAGCGGGGGGGTACAATGAGCAGTTCTTC. It yields the protein CASSWELAGGYNEQFF. The full variable domain, its missing parts supplied by reference TRBV7-2 and TRBJ2-1, is GAGVSQSPSNKVTEKGKDVELRCDPISGHTALYWYRQSLGQGLEFLIYFQGNSAPDKSGLPSDRFSAERTGGSVSTLTIQRTQQEDSAVYLCASSWELAGGYNEQFFGPGTRLTVL.

The J gene is TRBJ2-5, the V gene TRBV6-5; no clear D. The CDR3 consists of 11 residues. Deletions cut 5 bases from V and 10 bases from J, with 11 bases between. CDR1 and CDR2 from the germline V gene are MNHEY and SVGAGI. CDR3 sequence: CASSTSLVQYF. The CDR3 DNA follows: TGTGCCAGCAGTACCTCACTGGTCCAGTACTTC.

CDR3 sequence: CASSVRGRTDTQYF. In nucleotides, the CDR3 is TGTGCCAGCAGCGTAAGGGGGCGCACAGATACGCAGTATTTT. V and J are TRBV9 and TRBJ2-3; TRBD1 aligns across 7 bases. CDR3 length: 14 amino acids. Germline CDR1 SGDLS, CDR2 YYNGEE. V shed 1 base and J 1 base; nucleotides not matched to a gene: 0.

The V call is TRBV6-5, the J call TRBJ1-1; a possible D gene is TRBD1 (5 bases). V shed 6 bases and J shed 5 bases, with 16 bases lying between them. The CDR3 is 14 residues long. Germline CDR1 MNHEY, CDR2 SVGAGI. The CDR3 sequence: CASSQGGWWTEAFF. The CDR3 DNA is TGTGCCAGCAGCCAGGGCGGTTGGTGGACTGAAGCTTTCTTT.

The gene calls are TRBV2 and TRBJ1-5; TRBD1 matches 8 bases. The CDR3 totals 14 residues. Germline V gene data show CDR1 as SNHLY and CDR2 as FYNNEI. The junction had 5 bases not matched to a gene; V was cut back by 4 bases and J by 6 bases. The chain's CDR3 is CASSGTGLGQPQHF. As DNA, the CDR3 is TGTGCCAGCAGTGGGACAGGGTTGGGTCAGCCCCAGCATTTT.

In this sample, this clone turned up once. The chain carries TRBV29-1 and TRBJ1-2; D may be TRBD1 (5 bases). V was pared by 7 bases and J by 6 bases, with 12 bases between. The CDR3 totals 11 residues. Germline lookup yields CDR1 SQVTM and CDR2 ANQGSEA. CDR3 loop: CSARQTHGYTF. Written as DNA, the CDR3 is TGCAGCGCCAGACAGACCCATGGCTACACCTTC.

The chain couples TRBV28 to TRBJ1-2; possible D gene TRBD1, 6 bases. CDR3 length: 14 residues. Trimming stripped 7 bases from V and 4 bases from J, with 16 bases between. CDR1 MDHEN and CDR2 SYDVKM come from the germline V gene. The CDR3 region is CASIAGQPPYGYTF. The CDR3 bases are TGTGCCAGCATTGCTGGACAGCCGCCCTATGGCTACACCTTC.

The count of this clone is one. This sequence joins TRBV29-1 and TRBJ2-3; 7 bases line up with TRBD1. J was trimmed by 2 bases and V by 6 bases; bases with no gene match: 8. The CDR3 is 14 amino acids. Germline assignment: CDR1 SQVTM and CDR2 ANQGSEA. This CDR3 reads CSVDGTANTDTQYF. The CDR3 nucleotides read TGCAGCGTGGACGGGACAGCAAACACAGATACGCAGTATTTT.

V and J are TRBV5-1 and TRBJ2-3, with 9 bases fitting TRBD2. The CDR3 has 15 amino acids. Losses at the gene ends were 4 bases for V and 4 bases for J; bases not matched to a gene: 7. Germline loops: CDR1 SGHRS, CDR2 YFSETQ. CDR3 sequence: CASSPASGNPDTQYF. For the CDR3, the DNA is TGCGCCAGCAGCCCTGCTAGCGGGAACCCAGATACGCAGTATTTT.

This chain uses TRBV2 with TRBJ2-1; 7 bases line up with TRBD1. CDR3 length: 14 residues. Trimming at V came to 7 bases and at J to 0 bases, leaving 3 bases not matched to a gene. The germline V gene encodes CDR1 SNHLY and CDR2 FYNNEI. CDR3 DNA: TGTGCCAGCAAGGACAGGAGCTCCTACAATGAGCAGTTCTTC. It is translated as CASKDRSSYNEQFF.

The genes are TRBV10-2 and TRBJ1-6; 7 bases agree with TRBD1. In germline, CDR1 is WSHSY, CDR2 SAAADI. V dropped 4 bases and J dropped 10; count of bases not matched to a gene: 16. This CDR3 has 17 residues. The CDR3 DNA sequence: TGCGCCAGCAGTGGATCCCTTGAACAGGGGTACAGATCACCCCTCCACTTT. This gives the protein CASSGSLEQGYRSPLHF.

The chain links TRBV4-3 to TRBJ1-1, with D possibly TRBD1 on 6 matching bases. The CDR3 has 14 residues. V lost 0 bases and J 4 bases, leaving 9 bases between the germline ends. The germline V gene encodes CDR1 LGHNA and CDR2 YSLEER. This chain's CDR3 is CASSQDRGGTEAFF. The CDR3 coding sequence is TGCGCCAGCAGCCAAGATAGGGGGGGCACTGAAGCTTTCTTT.

The rearrangement uses TRBV18 and TRBJ2-1; TRBD1 matches at 8 bases. The CDR3 contains 16 residues. Germline V gene lookup returns CDR1 KGHSH and CDR2 LQKENI. After removal of 2 bases from V and 0 bases from J, the junction contained 3 bases not matched to a gene. CDR3 in DNA: TGTGCCAGCTCACCAAGGACAGGGAGCTCCTACAATGAGCAGTTCTTC. It is translated as CASSPRTGSSYNEQFF.

V gene TRBV29-1 combines with J gene TRBJ2-7; maybe TRBD1 (5 bases). This CDR3 has 12 residues. V lost 6 bases and J lost 0, with 9 bases in between. Germline CDR1 reads SQVTM; CDR2 reads ANQGSEA. The CDR3 DNA follows: TGCAGCGTCCGACAGAGCTCCTACGAGCAGTACTTC. It specifies CSVRQSSYEQYF.

This chain joins TRBV27 and TRBJ2-2, with D perhaps TRBD1 (6 bases). There are 14 residues in the CDR3. CDR1 is MNHEY and CDR2 is SMNVEV in the germline V gene (reference sequence). V dropped 6 bases and J dropped 5 bases, with 13 bases sitting between them. Written as DNA, the CDR3 is TGTGCCAGCAGCCTGGGGGCAGGAACCGGGGAGCTGTTTTTT. Protein: CASSLGAGTGELFF.

The gene calls are TRBV6-5 and TRBJ2-6; D is possibly TRBD1 (5 bases). V was shortened by 3 bases and J by 4 bases, with 10 bases between the two germline ends. This CDR3 contains 15 residues. Germline V gene lookup returns CDR1 MNHEY and CDR2 SVGAGI. The CDR3 region is CASSYTGSGANVLTF. DNA for the CDR3: TGTGCCAGCAGTTATACAGGCTCGGGGGCCAACGTCCTGACTTTC.

V is TRBV5-1 and J is TRBJ2-7; 7 bases match TRBD1. J gave up 1 base and V 2 bases, and 9 bases lay outside the gene matches. CDR1 SGHRS and CDR2 YFSETQ come from the germline V gene. The CDR3 length is 16 residues. The CDR3 coding sequence is TGCGCCAGCAGCTTAGCTGGTAGGGGGCTTTCCTACGAGCAGTACTTC. Translation gives CASSLAGRGLSYEQYF.

This chain uses TRBV28 with TRBJ1-5; D perhaps matches TRBD1 (6 bases). This CDR3 contains 14 residues. Germline V gene sequence: CDR1 MDHEN, CDR2 SYDVKM. V was cut by 8 bases and J by 2 bases, with 13 bases left in between. In nucleotides, the CDR3 is TGTGCCAGCGATCAGACAGGCCGCAATCAGCCCCAGCATTTT. It is translated as CASDQTGRNQPQHF.

This clone was seen only a few times. The V and J genes are TRBV2 and TRBJ1-6, with D unclear. Trimming cost V 5 bases and J 5 bases, with 7 bases left between them. The germline V gene encodes CDR1 SNHLY and CDR2 FYNNEI. There are 13 residues in the CDR3. The chain's CDR3 is CASSRENNSPLHF. For the CDR3, the DNA is TGTGCCAGCAGTAGGGAGAATAATTCACCCCTCCACTTT. Variable domain in full (rest from reference TRBV2 and TRBJ1-6): EPEVTQTPSHQVTQMGQEVILRCVPISNHLYFYWYRQILGQKVEFLVSFYNNEISEKSEIFDDQFSVERPDGSNFTLKIRSTKLEDSAMYFCASSRENNSPLHFGNGTRLTVT.